Sequencing of this TCR beta chain was carried out in a study of shared T cell receptors in the human thymus. V trimming: 6 bases; J trimming: 6 bases; junction bases outside the gene matches: 5. This CDR3 has 15 residues. Germline CDR1 and CDR2: MRHNA and SNTAGT. Method: immunoSEQ multiplex PCR; TCRdb's copy keeps in-frame clones and lacks some. In the table there are 500,000 to 550,000 clones, about four fifths of which are singletons. The same data also contributed to another study, on human thymus T cells. That study adds: Obtained as resections during corrective heart surgery, the thymus tissue was then studied. Repertoires from thymus and blood appeared to show biased V and J gene usage.

The sample was thymocytes. V gene TRBV6-4 combines with J gene TRBJ2-2, with 12 bases matching TRBD2. The receptor's source is a boy younger than two with a congenital heart defect. The CDR3 here is CASRSTSGSPGELFF. In DNA, the CDR3 is TGTGCCAGCAGATCGACTAGCGGGAGTCCCGGGGAGCTGTTTTTT.